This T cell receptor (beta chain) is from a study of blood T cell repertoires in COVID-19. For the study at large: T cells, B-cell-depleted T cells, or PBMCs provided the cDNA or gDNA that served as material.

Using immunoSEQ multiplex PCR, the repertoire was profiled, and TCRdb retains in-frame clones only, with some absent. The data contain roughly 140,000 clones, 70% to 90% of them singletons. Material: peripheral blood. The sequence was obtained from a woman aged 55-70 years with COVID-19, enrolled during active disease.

CDR3 nucleotides: TGTGCCAGCAGCCCGGACAACTATCAGCCCCAGCATTTT. As protein: CASSPDNYQPQHF. The V and J genes are TRBV7-9 and TRBJ1-5, with a possible D match to TRBD1 (5 bases). Germline values: CDR1 SEHNR, CDR2 FQNEAQ (reference sequence). Trimming removed 5 bases from V and 5 bases from J, with 10 bases in between. CDR3 length: 13 residues.